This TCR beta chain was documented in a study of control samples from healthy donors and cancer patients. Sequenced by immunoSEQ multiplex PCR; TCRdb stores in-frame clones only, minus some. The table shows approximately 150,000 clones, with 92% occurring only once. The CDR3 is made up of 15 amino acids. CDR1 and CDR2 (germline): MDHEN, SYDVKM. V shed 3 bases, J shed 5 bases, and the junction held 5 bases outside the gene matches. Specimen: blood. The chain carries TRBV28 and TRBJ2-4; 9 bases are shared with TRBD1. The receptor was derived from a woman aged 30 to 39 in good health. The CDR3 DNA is TGTGCCAGCAGTTTTCTCCGGACAGGGGAAAACATTCAGTACTTC. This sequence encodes CASSFLRTGENIQYF.